Here is one T cell receptor (beta chain) with its context. The target antigen is unknown. These data are taken from a study of CD8 T cells in ankylosing spondylitis. Study-level points and caveats: A TCR beta motif of about 8 highly homologous variants appeared characteristic of ankylosing spondylitis blood.

Germline assignment: CDR1 SEHNR and CDR2 FQNEAQ (reference sequence). The CDR3 runs 15 residues. With 7 bases removed from V and 5 bases from J, the gap between germline ends came to 20 bases. TCRdb itself ran the 5' RACE reads through MiXCR, one entry per CDR3 protein. The sample yields about 540,000 distinct CDR3 sequences, roughly 13% seen once. Specimen: blood, either unsorted or a sorted T cell fraction (not recorded which). This chain joins TRBV7-9 and TRBJ1-1, with D possibly matching TRBD1 (6 bases). The source of this sequence is a male donor with ankylosing spondylitis. The CDR3 protein is CASTGWGGAGTEAFF. The CDR3 coding sequence is TGTGCCAGCACCGGTTGGGGGGGGGCCGGGACTGAAGCTTTCTTT.